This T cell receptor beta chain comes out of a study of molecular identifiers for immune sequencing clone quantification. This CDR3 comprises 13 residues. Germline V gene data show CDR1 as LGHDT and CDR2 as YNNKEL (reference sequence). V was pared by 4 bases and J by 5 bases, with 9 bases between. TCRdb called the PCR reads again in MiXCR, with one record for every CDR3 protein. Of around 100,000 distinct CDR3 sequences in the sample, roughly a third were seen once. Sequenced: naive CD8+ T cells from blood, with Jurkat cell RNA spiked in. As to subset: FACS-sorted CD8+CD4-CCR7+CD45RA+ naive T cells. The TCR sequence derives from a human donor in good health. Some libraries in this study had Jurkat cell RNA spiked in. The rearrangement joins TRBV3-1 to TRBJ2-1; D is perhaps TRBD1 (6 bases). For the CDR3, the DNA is TGTGCCAGCAGCCCGAGGACAGACAATGAGCAGTTCTTC. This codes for CASSPRTDNEQFF.